These T cell receptor beta chains were read from a single sample in a study of T cell repertoires in cytomegalovirus infection. What these receptors recognize is not known. Each CDR3 protein is one row after TCRdb ran MiXCR on the reads. The repertoire holds 100,000 to 120,000 distinct CDR3 sequences, with around 30% as singletons. Specimen: CD8+ T cells from cultured PBMCs, collected from culture after CMV antigen stimulation. The receptors stem from a human donor in good health (CMV status not recorded). Some clones in this sample may be carry-over from other donors' samples. CDR3s include the opening cysteine and the closing phenylalanine or tryptophan. The D gene is left open where the match is weak. A clone size is listed for some rows: how often the clone was seen (once, few, many), or a class if it is expanded.

>TRBD2|NA|TRBV6-4|TRBJ2-1|15
TGTGCCAGCAGTGACTCTAGCGGGGGCTTTAATGAGCAGTTCTTC
CASSDSSGGFNEQFF
>TRBD1|NA|TRBV6-2/TRBV6-3|TRBJ2-3|16
TGTGCCAGCAGTCCCGGGACAGGGCCACACACAGATACGCAGTATTTT
CASSPGTGPHTDTQYF
>NA|NA|TRBV5-1|TRBJ1-2|14
TGCGCCAGCAGCTTGGAAGGGGGGCTCTATGGCTACACCTTC
CASSLEGGLYGYTF
>NA|many|TRBV7-2|TRBJ2-7|12
TGTGCCAGCAGCTCCCTGAGGTACGAGCAGTACTTC
CASSSLRYEQYF
>TRBD2|NA|TRBV20-1|TRBJ2-5|17
TGCAGTGCTAGGGCGGGACTAGCGGGGGCCTGGAGGGAGACCCAGTACTTC
CSARAGLAGAWRETQYF
>TRBD1|NA|TRBV7-6|TRBJ2-2|15
TGTGCCAGCAGCCCTGGGACAGCGAACACCGGGGAGCTGTTTTTT
CASSPGTANTGELFF
>TRBD1|NA|TRBV6-2/TRBV6-3|TRBJ1-1|12
TGTGCCAGCCGGGACAGCTGGGACGGGGCTTTCTTT
CASRDSWDGAFF
>NA|NA|TRBV23-1|TRBJ1-5|12
TGCGCCAGCAACGGGTCCCATCAGCCCCAGCATTTT
CASNGSHQPQHF
>NA|NA|TRBV9|TRBJ2-3|15
TGTGCCAGCAGCCCGGGTTCTAGCTCCACAGATACGCAGTATTTT
CASSPGSSSTDTQYF
>TRBD1|few|TRBV6-2/TRBV6-3|TRBJ2-1|16
TGTGCCAGCAGTTACGGCAGGGGGCGTCCCGACAATGAGCAGTTCTTC
CASSYGRGRPDNEQFF
>NA|few|TRBV6-1|TRBJ1-2|14
TGTGCCAGCAACACAAAGACAGGATACTATGGCTACACCTTC
CASNTKTGYYGYTF
>TRBD2|NA|TRBV9|TRBJ2-3|15
TGTGCCAGCAGCGTGGGAGCGGGGAACACAGATACGCAGTATTTT
CASSVGAGNTDTQYF
>NA|few|TRBV10-3|TRBJ1-5|13
TGTGCCATCAGGGGGGGTGTTAGTCAGCCCCAGCATTTT
CAIRGGVSQPQHF
>NA|few|TRBV7-6|TRBJ2-5|18
TGTGCCAGCAGGGCTCTCAGGGGAGCGTGGTACGGCCAAGAGACCCAGTACTTC
CASRALRGAWYGQETQYF
>TRBD1|few|TRBV6-6|TRBJ1-5|18
TGTGCCAGCAGTCCCCTGAGGGATAACAGGGGTAGCAATCAGCCCCAGCATTTT
CASSPLRDNRGSNQPQHF
>NA|few|TRBV6-2/TRBV6-3|TRBJ2-2|14
TGTGCCAGCAGTCCCCCCTTTGCGAGCGGGGAGCTGTTTTTT
CASSPPFASGELFF
>NA|NA|TRBV7-6|TRBJ2-1|13
TGTGCCAGCAGCCTGACGGAGGACCATGAGCAGTTCTTC
CASSLTEDHEQFF